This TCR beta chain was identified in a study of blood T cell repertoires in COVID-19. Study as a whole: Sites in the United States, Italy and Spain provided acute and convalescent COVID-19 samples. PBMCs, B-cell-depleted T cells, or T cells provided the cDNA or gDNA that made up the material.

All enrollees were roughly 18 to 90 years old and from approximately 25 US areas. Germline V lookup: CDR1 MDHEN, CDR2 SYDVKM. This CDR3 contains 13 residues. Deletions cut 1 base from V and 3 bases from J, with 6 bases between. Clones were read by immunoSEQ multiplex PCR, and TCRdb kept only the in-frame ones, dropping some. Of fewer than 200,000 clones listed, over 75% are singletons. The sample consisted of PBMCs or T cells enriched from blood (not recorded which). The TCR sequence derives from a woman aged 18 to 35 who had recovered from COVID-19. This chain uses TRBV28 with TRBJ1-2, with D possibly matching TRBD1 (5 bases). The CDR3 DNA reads TGTGCCAGCAGTTTATCAGGGCACTATGGCTACACCTTC. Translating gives CASSLSGHYGYTF.